This T cell receptor beta chain derives from a study of regulatory T cells in long-lasting Graves disease. The overall study: The definition of persistent Graves' disease was over 5 years of antithyroid drugs with positive TSH receptor antibodies.

Library construction for TCR beta used iRepertoire HTBI primers and Arm-PCR of CDR3 regions. TCRdb analysed the multiplex PCR reads with MiXCR anew, one entry per CDR3 protein. Of roughly 450,000 distinct CDR3 sequences in the sample, roughly 20% were seen once. Ten or more counts support this clonotype. This CDR3 spans 12 amino acids. The V gene lost 3 bases and the J gene lost 8 bases, with 10 bases spanning the gap. Germline values: CDR1 GTSNPN, CDR2 SVGIG (reference sequence). Time point specified: persistent/refractory GD, antithyroid drugs over 5 years with positive TRAb. RNA extracted from PBMCs served as the sequencing template. EDTA tubes received around 9.9 milliliters of collected peripheral blood.

The clonotype was recovered from a female donor with Graves disease. This sequence joins TRBV30 and TRBJ1-4; D not resolved. Sequences were derived from peripheral blood mononuclear cells (PBMCs), sampled when the disease was refractory, from a patient treated with antithyroid drugs. The CDR3 coding sequence is TGTGCCTGGAGGACCCTGGGCGAAAAACTGTTTTTT. This translates into CAWRTLGEKLFF.